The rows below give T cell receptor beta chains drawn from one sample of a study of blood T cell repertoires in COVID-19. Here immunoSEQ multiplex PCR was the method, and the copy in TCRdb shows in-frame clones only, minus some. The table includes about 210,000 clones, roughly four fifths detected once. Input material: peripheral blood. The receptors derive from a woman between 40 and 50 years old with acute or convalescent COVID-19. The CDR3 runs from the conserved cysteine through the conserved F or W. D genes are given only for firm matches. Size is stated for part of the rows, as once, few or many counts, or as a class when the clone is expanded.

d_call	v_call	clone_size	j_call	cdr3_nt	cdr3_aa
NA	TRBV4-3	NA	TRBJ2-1	TGCGCCAGCAGCTTAAAGGCGGGACTGAATGAGCAGTTCTTC	CASSLKAGLNEQFF
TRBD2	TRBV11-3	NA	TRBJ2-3	TGTGCCAGCAGCTTAAGCGGGGGCCCCGGCTTTTCGCAGTATTTT	CASSLSGGPGFSQYF
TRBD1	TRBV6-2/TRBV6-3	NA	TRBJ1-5	TGTGCCAGCAGACCTGGGACAGGCCAAGGAGACAATCAGCCCCAGCATTTT	CASRPGTGQGDNQPQHF
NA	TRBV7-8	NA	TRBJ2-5	TGTGCCAGCAGCTTAGGGACTACCGACGGGGAGACCCAGTACTTC	CASSLGTTDGETQYF
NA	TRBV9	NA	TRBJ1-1	TGTGCCAGCAGCGTAGCCACTCGGAACACTGAAGCTTTCTTT	CASSVATRNTEAFF
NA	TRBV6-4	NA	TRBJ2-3	TGTGCCAGCAGTGTCAACCGGGGAGGCACAGATACGCAGTATTTT	CASSVNRGGTDTQYF
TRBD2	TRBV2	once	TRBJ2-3	TGTGCCAGCACCCGGAGGGGAGGGGCCTCCGGGGCCGATACGCAGTATTTT	CASTRRGGASGADTQYF
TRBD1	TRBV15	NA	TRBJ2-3	TGTGCCACCGTGACAGGGTCAGGAGATACGCAGTATTTT	CATVTGSGDTQYF
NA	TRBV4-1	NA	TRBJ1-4	TGCGCCAGCAGCCAAGACCCCGGGGGTGGAGAAAAACTGTTTTTT	CASSQDPGGGEKLFF
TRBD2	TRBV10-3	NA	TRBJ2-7	TGTGCCACCGCACTTGGACTAGCGGCGGATAGCGCCTACGAGCAGTACTTC	CATALGLAADSAYEQYF
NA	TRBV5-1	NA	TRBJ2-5	TGCGCCAGCAGCTTTTCCAGTCAAGAGACCCAGTACTTC	CASSFSSQETQYF
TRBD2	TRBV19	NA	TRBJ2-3	TGTGCCAGTAGTATAGGCTCCCTGACTAGCGGGAGTACAGATACGCAGTATTTT	CASSIGSLTSGSTDTQYF
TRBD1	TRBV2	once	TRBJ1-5	TGTGCCAGCGGGGGACAGGGGAACCAGCCCCAGCATTTT	CASGGQGNQPQHF
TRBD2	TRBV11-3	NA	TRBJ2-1	TGTGCCAGCAGCCCACTGGGACTAGCGGGAGAGGAGGCTGAGCAGTTCTTC	CASSPLGLAGEEAEQFF
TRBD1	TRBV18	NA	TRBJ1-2	TGTGCCAGCTCACCTGGGACAGGGATCGCTAACTATGGCTACACCTTC	CASSPGTGIANYGYTF
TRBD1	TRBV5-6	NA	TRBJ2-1	TGTGCCAGCAGCAAAGGACAGGGGACAAATGAGCAGTTCTTC	CASSKGQGTNEQFF
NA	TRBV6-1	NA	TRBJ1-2	TGTGCCAGCAGTGACGTGAACTATGGCTACACCTTC	CASSDVNYGYTF
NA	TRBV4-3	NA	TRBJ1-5	TGCGCCAGCAGCCAGGACAGTTTCAATCAGCCCCAGCATTTT	CASSQDSFNQPQHF
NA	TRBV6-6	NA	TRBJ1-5	TGTGCCAGCAGTCGCCGGGGCAATCAGCCCCAGCATTTT	CASSRRGNQPQHF
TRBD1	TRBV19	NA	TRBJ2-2	TGTGCCAGTAGTACCCGGGACAGAGGAACCGGGGAGCTGTTTTTT	CASSTRDRGTGELFF
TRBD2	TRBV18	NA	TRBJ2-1	TGTGCCAGCTCACCATCCAAGCGGGGGGGCCGCTACAATGAGCAGTTCTTC	CASSPSKRGGRYNEQFF
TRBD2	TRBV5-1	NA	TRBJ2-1	TGCGCCAGCGCTGATGGGACTAGCGGGAACCATGAGCAGTTCTTC	CASADGTSGNHEQFF
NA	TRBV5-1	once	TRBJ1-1	TGCGCCAGCAGCTTGGTAACAGGGAACACTGAAGCTTTCTTT	CASSLVTGNTEAFF
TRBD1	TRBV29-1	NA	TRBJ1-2	TGCAGCGTTGGGATGGGACAGGGCGCTGTGAGGTATGGCTACACCTTC	CSVGMGQGAVRYGYTF
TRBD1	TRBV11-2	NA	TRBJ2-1	TGTGCCAGCAGCTCCAGAGGAACAGGGGAGTACAATGAGCAGTTCTTC	CASSSRGTGEYNEQFF
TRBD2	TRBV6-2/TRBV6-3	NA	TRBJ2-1	TGTGCCAGCAGTTACGGAGGCGGGAGTCGGGACAATGAGCAGTTCTTC	CASSYGGGSRDNEQFF
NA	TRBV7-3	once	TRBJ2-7	TGTGCCAGCAGCTTAATGGCACCAGGCGAGCAGTACTTC	CASSLMAPGEQYF
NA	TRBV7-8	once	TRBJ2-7	TGTGCCAGCAGCTTGGGAGATAGTACCTACGAGCAGTACTTC	CASSLGDSTYEQYF
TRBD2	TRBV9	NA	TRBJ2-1	TGTGCCAGCAGCAGTCCTTATGGGGCTAGCGGGAGGATAGGGGCCAATGAGCAGTTCTTC	CASSSPYGASGRIGANEQFF
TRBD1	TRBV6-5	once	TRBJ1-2	TGTGCCAGCAGGTGGACAGGGGGCTCGTCCTATGGCTACACCTTC	CASRWTGGSSYGYTF
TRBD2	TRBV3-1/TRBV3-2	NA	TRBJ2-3	TGTGCCAGCAGCTTCCAGACTAGCGGAGGGGGGGATACGCAGTATTTT	CASSFQTSGGGDTQYF
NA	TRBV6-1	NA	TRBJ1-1	TGTGCCAGCAGTGAATGGCAGGGTTTTAACACTGAAGCTTTCTTT	CASSEWQGFNTEAFF
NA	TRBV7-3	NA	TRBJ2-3	TGTGCCAGCAGCGCAGGGTTTTCTAGCACAGATACGCAGTATTTT	CASSAGFSSTDTQYF
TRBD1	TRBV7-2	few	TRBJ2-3	TGTGCCAGCAGCTTCCAGACAGGGACAGATACGCAGTATTTT	CASSFQTGTDTQYF
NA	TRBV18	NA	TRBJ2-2	TGTGCCAGCTCACCAGGAGGGCTCACTGTAACCGGGGAGCTGTTTTTT	CASSPGGLTVTGELFF
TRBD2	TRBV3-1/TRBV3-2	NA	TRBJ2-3	TGTGCCAGCAGCCAAGGTGGAGCGGGAGTCTGGACAGATACGCAGTATTTT	CASSQGGAGVWTDTQYF
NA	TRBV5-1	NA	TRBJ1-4	TGCGCCAGCAGCTTTACCGGACAGAATGAAAAACTGTTTTTT	CASSFTGQNEKLFF
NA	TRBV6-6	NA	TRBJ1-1	TGTGCCAGCAGTCCTGACAGGCATGAAGCTTTCTTT	CASSPDRHEAFF
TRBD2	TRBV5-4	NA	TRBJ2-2	TGTGCCAGCAGCTTGGGGGGACTAGCGGCTTCCACCGGGGAGCTGTTTTTT	CASSLGGLAASTGELFF
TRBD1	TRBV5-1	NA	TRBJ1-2	TGCGCCAGCAGCGCACAGGGGTTAAACTATGGCTACACCTTC	CASSAQGLNYGYTF
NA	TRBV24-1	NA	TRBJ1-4	TGTGCCACCAGTGATTCCGGGAGAGGGGAAAAACTGTTTTTT	CATSDSGRGEKLFF
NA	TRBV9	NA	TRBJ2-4	TGTGCCAGCAGCGTAGACCCCCCCGGGGGAGCCAAAAACATTCAGTACTTC	CASSVDPPGGAKNIQYF
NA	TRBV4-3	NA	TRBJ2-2	TGCGCCAGCAGCCAAGATACGGGTCTTAGCACCGGGGAGCTGTTTTTT	CASSQDTGLSTGELFF
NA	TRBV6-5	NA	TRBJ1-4	TGTGCCAGCAGTAGAGATGCAACTAATGAAAAACTGTTTTTT	CASSRDATNEKLFF
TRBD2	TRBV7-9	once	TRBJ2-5	TGTGCCAGCAGACCGGGACTAGAGAAGACCCAGTACTTC	CASRPGLEKTQYF
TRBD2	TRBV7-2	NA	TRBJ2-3	TGTGCCAGCAGCCAAGGCGGGACTAGGGCAGCAGATACGCAGTATTTT	CASSQGGTRAADTQYF
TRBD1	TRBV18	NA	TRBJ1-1	TGTGCCAGCTCACCCCAGACAGGGGAGGGAGCTTTCTTT	CASSPQTGEGAFF
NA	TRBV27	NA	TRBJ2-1	TGTGCCAGCAGTTTAGGGGGGACCACCAATGAGCAGTTCTTC	CASSLGGTTNEQFF
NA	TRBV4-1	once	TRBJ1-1	TGCGCCAGCAGCCAACGTGACACCAACACTGAAGCTTTCTTT	CASSQRDTNTEAFF
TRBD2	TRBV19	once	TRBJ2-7	TGTGCCAGTAGTATAGGAGGGAGGGCCCAATACGAGCAGTACTTC	CASSIGGRAQYEQYF
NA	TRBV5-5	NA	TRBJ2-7	TGTGCCAGCAGCTTGGGCAGGGATATCTACGAGCAGTACTTC	CASSLGRDIYEQYF
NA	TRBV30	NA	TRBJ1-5	TGTGCCGCGAAATTCGGCAATCAGCCCCAGCATTTT	CAAKFGNQPQHF
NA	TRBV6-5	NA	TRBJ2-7	TGTGCCACCATGTCGGCAGGGAGGTCCTACGAGCAGTACTTC	CATMSAGRSYEQYF
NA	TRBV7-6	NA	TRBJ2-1	TGTGCCAGCAGCTTAGCGTCGAATGAGCAGTTCTTC	CASSLASNEQFF
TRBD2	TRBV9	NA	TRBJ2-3	TGTGCCAGCAGCGGCGGACAACTAGCGGGAGGGCTAGGGGATACGCAGTATTTT	CASSGGQLAGGLGDTQYF
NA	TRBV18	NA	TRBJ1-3	TGTGCCAGCTCACCAGGGGCAGGAAACTCGGGAAACACCATATATTTT	CASSPGAGNSGNTIYF
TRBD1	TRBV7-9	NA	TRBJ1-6	TGTGCCAGCAGCCCTCCTAGGGGGCCCGGGCTGCCACCCCTCCACTTT	CASSPPRGPGLPPLHF